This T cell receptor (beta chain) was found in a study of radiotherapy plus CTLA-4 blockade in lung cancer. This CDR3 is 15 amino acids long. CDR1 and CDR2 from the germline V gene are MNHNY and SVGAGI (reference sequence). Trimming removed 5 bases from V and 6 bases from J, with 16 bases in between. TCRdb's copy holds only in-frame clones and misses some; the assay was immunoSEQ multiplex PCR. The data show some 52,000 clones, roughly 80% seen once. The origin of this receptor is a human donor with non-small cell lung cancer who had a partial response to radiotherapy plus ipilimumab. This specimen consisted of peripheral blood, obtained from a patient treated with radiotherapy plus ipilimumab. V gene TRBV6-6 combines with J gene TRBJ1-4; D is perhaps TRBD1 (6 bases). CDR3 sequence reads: CASSQNRALYEKLFF. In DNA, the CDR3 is TGTGCCAGCAGTCAAAACAGGGCCCTATATGAAAAACTGTTTTTT.